This T cell receptor beta chain came from a study of low-dose radiotherapy and immunotherapy resistance in tumors. This clonotype was counted at least ten times. The time point here: before trial treatment. Germline lookup yields CDR1 MDHEN and CDR2 SYDVKM. J lost 8 bases, V lost 3 bases, and 3 bases had no gene match. This CDR3 has 14 residues. Alpha- and beta-chain coverage of first-strand cDNA came from TRAV- and TRBV-specific primers. TCRs were put through approximately 20 PCR cycles of amplification with Phusion. A constant-region primer and the V-primer adapter served as the primer pair. TCRdb fed the reads into MiXCR, producing one record per CDR3 protein. In the table there are nearly 95,000 distinct CDR3 sequences, more than 8.5% of which are singletons.

The chain links TRBV28 to TRBJ2-4; the match to TRBD1 covers 11 bases. This specimen was PBMCs, taken before treatment. The source is a male donor with prostate cancer. Here the CDR3 reads CASSFGTGGYIQYF. The CDR3 coding sequence is TGTGCCAGCAGTTTTGGGACAGGGGGGTACATTCAGTACTTC.